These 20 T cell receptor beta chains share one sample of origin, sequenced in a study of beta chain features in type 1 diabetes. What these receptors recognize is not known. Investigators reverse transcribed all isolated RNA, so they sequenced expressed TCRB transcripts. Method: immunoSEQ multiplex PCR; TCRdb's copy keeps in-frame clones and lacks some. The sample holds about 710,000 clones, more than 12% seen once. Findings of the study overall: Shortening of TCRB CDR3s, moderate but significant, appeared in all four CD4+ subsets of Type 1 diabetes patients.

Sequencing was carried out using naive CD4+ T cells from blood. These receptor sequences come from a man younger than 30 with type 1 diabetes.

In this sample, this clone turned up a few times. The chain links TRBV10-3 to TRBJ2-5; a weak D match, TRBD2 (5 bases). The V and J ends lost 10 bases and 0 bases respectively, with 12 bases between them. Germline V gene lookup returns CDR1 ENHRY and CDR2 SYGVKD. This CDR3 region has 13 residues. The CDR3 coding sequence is TGTGCCACCAAACTAGGGAACCAAGAGACCCAGTACTTC. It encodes CATKLGNQETQYF.

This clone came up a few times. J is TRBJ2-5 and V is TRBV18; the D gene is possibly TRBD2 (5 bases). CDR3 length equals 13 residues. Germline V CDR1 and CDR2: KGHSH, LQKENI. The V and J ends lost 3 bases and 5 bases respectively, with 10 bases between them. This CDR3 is CASSPDPGETQYF. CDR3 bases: TGTGCCAGCTCACCTGATCCGGGGGAGACCCAGTACTTC. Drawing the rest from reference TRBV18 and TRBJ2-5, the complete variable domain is NAGVMQNPRHLVRRRGQEARLRCSPMKGHSHVYWYRQLPEEGLKFMVYLQKENIIDESGMPKERFSAEFPKEGPSILRIQQVVRGDSAAYFCASSPDPGETQYFGPGTRLLVL.

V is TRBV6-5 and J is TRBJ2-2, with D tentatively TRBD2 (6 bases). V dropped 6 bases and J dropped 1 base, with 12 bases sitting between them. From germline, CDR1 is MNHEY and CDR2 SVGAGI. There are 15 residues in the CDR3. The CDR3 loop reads CASRPLGGNTGELFF. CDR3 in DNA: TGTGCCAGCAGACCCCTGGGAGGGAACACCGGGGAGCTGTTTTTT.

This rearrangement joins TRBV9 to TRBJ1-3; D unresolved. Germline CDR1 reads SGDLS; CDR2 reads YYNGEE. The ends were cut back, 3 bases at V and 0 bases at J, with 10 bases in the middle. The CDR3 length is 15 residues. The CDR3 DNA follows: TGTGCCAGCAGCGAGAAGTTCCCCTCTGGAAACACCATATATTTT. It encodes CASSEKFPSGNTIYF.

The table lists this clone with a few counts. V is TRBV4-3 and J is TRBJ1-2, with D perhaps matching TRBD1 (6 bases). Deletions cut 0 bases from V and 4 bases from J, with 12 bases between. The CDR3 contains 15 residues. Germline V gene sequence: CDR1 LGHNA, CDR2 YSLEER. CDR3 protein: CASSQDLPQGYGYTF. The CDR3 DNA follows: TGCGCCAGCAGCCAAGATCTCCCACAGGGCTATGGCTACACCTTC.

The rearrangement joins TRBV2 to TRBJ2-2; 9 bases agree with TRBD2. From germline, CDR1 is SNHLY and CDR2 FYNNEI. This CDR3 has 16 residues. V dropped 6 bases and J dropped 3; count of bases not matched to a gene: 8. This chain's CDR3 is CASRKPGLAYTGELFF. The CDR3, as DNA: TGTGCCAGCAGGAAACCGGGACTAGCCTACACCGGGGAGCTGTTTTTT.

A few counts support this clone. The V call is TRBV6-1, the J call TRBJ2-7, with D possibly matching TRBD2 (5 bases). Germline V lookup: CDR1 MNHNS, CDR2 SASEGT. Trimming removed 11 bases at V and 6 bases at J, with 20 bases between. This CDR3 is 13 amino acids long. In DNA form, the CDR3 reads TGTGCCGCCAGAGGTCCGGGAATCGGCGAGCAGTACTTC. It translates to CAARGPGIGEQYF.

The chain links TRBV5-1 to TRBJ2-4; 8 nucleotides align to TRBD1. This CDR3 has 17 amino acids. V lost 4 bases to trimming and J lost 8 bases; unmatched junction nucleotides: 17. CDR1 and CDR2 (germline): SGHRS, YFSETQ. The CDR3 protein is CASSQSGQGGGQDIQYF. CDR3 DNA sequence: TGCGCCAGCAGCCAATCCGGACAGGGAGGAGGTCAGGACATTCAGTACTTC.

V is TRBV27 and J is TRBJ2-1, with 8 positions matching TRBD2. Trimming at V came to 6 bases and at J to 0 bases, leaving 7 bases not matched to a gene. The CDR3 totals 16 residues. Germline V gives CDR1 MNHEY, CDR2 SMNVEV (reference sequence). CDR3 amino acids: CASRQLAGLSYNEQFF. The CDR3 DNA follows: TGTGCCAGCAGGCAATTAGCGGGGCTCTCCTACAATGAGCAGTTCTTC.

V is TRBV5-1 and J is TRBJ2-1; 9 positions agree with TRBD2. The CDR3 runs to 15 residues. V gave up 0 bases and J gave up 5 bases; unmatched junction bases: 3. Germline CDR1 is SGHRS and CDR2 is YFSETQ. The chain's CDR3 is CASSLASGVNNEQFF. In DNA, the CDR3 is TGCGCCAGCAGCTTGGCTAGCGGGGTGAACAATGAGCAGTTCTTC.

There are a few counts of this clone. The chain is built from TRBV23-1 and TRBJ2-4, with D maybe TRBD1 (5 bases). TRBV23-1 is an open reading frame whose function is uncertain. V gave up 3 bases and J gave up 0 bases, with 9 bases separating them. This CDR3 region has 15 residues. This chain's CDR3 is CASSQTVLAKNIQYF. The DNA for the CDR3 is TGCGCCAGCAGTCAGACAGTCTTAGCCAAAAACATTCAGTACTTC.

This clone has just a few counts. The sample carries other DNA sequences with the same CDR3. This CDR3 is CSARHSYEQYF. The CDR3 bases are TGCAGTGCTAGACATTCCTACGAGCAGTACTTC. The chain couples TRBV20-1 to TRBJ2-7; D unclear. Germline assignment: CDR1 DFQATT and CDR2 SNEGSKA (reference sequence). The CDR3 consists of 11 residues. Deletions cut 2 bases from V and 1 base from J, with 3 bases between.

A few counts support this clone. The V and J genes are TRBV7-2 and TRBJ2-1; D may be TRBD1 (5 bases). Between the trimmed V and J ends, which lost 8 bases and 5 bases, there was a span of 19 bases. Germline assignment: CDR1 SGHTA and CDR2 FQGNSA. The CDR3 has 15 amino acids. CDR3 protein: CASSSFRGQDNEQFF. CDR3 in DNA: TGTGCCAGCTCAAGCTTTAGGGGCCAGGACAATGAGCAGTTCTTC.

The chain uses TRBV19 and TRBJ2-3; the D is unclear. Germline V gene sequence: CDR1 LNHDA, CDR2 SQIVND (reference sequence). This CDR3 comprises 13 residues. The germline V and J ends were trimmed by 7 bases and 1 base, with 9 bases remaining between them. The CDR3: CASTALGTDTQYF. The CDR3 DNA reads TGTGCCAGTACCGCGTTGGGCACAGATACGCAGTATTTT.

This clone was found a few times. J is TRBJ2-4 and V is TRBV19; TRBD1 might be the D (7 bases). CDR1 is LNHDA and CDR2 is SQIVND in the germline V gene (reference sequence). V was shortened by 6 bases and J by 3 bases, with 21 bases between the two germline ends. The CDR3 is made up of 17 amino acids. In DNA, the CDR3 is TGTGCCAGTAGAAGACAGGGAGGACCGGATGGCAAAAACATTCAGTACTTC. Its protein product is CASRRQGGPDGKNIQYF.

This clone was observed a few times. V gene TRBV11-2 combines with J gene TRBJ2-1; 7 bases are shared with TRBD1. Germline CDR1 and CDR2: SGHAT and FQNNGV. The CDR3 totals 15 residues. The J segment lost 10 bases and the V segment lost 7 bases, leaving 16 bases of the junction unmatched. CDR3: CASNSDREGGEEQFF. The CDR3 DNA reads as TGTGCCAGCAACTCCGACAGGGAAGGTGGCGAGGAGCAGTTCTTC.

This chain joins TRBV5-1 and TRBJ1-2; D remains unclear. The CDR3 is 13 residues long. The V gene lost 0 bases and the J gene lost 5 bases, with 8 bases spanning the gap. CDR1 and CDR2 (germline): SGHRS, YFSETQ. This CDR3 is CASSLDVEYGYTF. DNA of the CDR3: TGCGCCAGCAGCTTGGATGTGGAATATGGCTACACCTTC.

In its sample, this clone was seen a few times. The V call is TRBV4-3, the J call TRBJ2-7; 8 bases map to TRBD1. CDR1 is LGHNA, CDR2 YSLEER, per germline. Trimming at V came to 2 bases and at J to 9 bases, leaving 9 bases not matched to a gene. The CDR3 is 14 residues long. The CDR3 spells CASSQKTGVSGQYF. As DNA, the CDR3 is TGCGCCAGCAGCCAAAAGACAGGGGTCTCTGGGCAGTACTTC.

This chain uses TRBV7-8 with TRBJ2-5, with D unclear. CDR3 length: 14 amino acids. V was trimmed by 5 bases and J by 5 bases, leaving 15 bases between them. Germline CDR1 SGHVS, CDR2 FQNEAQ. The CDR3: CASSPLGPGETQYF. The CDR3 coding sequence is TGTGCCAGCAGCCCTCTCGGGCCTGGGGAGACCCAGTACTTC.

As DNA, the CDR3 is TGTGCCTGGAACATGCGGGGGGCCACAGATACGCAGTATTTT. Amino acid sequence: CAWNMRGATDTQYF. This chain uses TRBV30 with TRBJ2-3, with 8 bases aligning to TRBD2. Losses at the gene ends were 4 bases for V and 2 bases for J; bases not matched to a gene: 5. The germline V gene has CDR1 GTSNPN and CDR2 SVGIG (reference sequence). The CDR3 is 14 amino acids.